The sequence of this TCR beta chain was determined in a study of T-cell reconstitution after alpha-beta-depleted transplantation in children. This clonotype was found many times. During its preparation, the TCRbeta library received unique molecular identifiers. TCRdb ran MiXCR on the PCR reads and lists one entry per CDR3 protein. The data contain roughly 250,000 distinct CDR3 sequences, 6.5% to 9% of them singletons. This specimen was PBMCs, mostly from graft donor cells, taken 180 days after TCRalphabeta/CD19-depleted stem cell transplant. The sequence was obtained from a male patient younger than 18 who had a stem cell transplant for acute lymphoblastic leukemia, so the T cells may come from the graft donor.

Here the CDR3 DNA reads TGTGCCAGCAGCTCGGCCGCCGTGAGCTCCTACGAGCAGTACTTC. It encodes CASSSAAVSSYEQYF. V gene TRBV7-2 combines with J gene TRBJ2-7; D remains ambiguous. CDR3 size: 15 residues. V lost 4 bases and J lost 0, with 13 bases in between. CDR1 is SGHTA and CDR2 is FQGNSA in the germline V gene.